The table lists the clone carrying this T cell receptor (beta chain) with a few counts. A junction boundary mismatches the germline segment, possibly from a read error. The sample is drawn from a study of Graves' ophthalmopathy and Graves' hyperthyroidism. The study amplified TCR beta CDR3 regions using RNA transcripts. The first round was an RT-PCR with HTBI primers, and the second round was a multiplex PCR. Via MiXCR, TCRdb re-called the multiplex PCR reads, giving one row per CDR3 protein. The sample consists of some 360,000 distinct CDR3 sequences, 17% of them appearing once. Researchers classed hyperthyroidism as stable given no ophthalmopathy within 18 months of follow-up. Sequencing was done on a sample of peripheral blood. The receptor comes from an adult woman with stable Graves' hyperthyroidism.

The DNA for the CDR3 is TGTGCCAGCAGGACAGAGACTCGACTAGCGGGAGCAGAGACCAAGTACTTC. This sequence encodes CASRTETRLAGAETKYF. V gene TRBV6-2 or TRBV6-3 combines with J gene TRBJ2-5; 12 positions agree with TRBD2. Germline V CDR1 and CDR2: MNHEY, SVGEGT. This CDR3 comprises 17 residues.